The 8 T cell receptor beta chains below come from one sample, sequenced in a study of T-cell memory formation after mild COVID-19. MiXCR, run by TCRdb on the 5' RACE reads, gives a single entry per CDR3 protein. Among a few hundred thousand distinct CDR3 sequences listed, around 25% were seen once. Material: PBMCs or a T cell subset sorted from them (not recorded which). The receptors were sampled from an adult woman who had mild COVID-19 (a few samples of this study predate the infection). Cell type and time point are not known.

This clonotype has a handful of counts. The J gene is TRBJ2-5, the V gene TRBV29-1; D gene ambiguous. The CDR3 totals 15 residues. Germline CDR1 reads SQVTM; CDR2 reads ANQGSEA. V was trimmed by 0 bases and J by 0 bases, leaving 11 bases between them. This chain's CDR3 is CSVEDWFRDQETQYF. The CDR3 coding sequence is TGCAGCGTTGAAGATTGGTTCCGGGACCAAGAGACCCAGTACTTC.

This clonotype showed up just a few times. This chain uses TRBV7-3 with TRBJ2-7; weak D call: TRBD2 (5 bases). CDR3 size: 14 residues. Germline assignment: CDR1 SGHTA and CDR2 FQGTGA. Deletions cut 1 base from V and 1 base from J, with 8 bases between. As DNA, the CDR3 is TGTGCCAGCAGCTTAAGTGGGAGATCCTACGAGCAGTACTTC. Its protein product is CASSLSGRSYEQYF.

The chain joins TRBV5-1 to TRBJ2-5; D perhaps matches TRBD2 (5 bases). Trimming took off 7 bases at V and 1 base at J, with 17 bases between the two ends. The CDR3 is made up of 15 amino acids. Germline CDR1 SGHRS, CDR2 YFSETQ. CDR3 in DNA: TGCGCCAGCGGCCACTTCAGCGGTACCCAAGAGACCCAGTACTTC. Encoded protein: CASGHFSGTQETQYF.

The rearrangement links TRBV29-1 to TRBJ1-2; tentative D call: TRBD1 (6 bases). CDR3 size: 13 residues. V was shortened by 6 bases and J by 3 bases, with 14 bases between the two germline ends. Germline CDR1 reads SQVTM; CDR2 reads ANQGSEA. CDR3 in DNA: TGCAGCGTCCTTGGACAGCTCGACTATGGCTACACCTTC. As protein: CSVLGQLDYGYTF.

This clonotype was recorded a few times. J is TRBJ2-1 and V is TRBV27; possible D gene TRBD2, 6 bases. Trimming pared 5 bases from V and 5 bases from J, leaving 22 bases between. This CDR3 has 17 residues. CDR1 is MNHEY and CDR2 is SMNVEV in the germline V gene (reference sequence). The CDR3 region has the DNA TGTGCCAGCAGTGGAACCCGGGGACTGGTGCGTAACAATGAGCAGTTCTTC. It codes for CASSGTRGLVRNNEQFF.

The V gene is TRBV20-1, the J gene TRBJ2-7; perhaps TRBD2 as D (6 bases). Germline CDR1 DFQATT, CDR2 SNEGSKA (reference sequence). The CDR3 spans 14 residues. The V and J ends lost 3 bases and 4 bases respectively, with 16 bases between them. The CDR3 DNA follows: TGCAGTGCTAGGGGGGATGGGGGGTTTTACGAGCAGTACTTC. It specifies CSARGDGGFYEQYF.

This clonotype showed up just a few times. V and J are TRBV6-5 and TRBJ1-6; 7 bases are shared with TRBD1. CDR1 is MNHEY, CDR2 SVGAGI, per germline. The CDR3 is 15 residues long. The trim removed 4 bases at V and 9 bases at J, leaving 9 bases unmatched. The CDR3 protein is CASSWTGTAGSPLHF. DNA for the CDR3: TGTGCCAGCAGTTGGACCGGGACAGCCGGTTCACCCCTCCACTTT.

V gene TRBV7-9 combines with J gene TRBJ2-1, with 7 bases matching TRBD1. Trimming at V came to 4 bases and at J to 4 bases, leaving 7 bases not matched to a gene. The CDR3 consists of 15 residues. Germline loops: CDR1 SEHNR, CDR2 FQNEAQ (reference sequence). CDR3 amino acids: CASSSPGQKYNEQFF. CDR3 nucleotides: TGTGCCAGCAGCTCACCGGGACAGAAATACAATGAGCAGTTCTTC.